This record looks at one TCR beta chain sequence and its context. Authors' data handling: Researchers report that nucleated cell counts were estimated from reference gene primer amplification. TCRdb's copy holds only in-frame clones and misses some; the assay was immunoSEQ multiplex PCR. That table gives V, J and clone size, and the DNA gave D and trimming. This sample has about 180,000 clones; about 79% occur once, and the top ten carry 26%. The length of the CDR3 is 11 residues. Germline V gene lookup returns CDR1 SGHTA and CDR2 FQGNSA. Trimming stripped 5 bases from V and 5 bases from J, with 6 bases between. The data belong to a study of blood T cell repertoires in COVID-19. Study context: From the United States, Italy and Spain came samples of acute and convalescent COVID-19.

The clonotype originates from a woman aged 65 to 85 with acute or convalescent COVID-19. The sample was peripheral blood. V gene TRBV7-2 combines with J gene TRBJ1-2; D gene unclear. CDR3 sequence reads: CASSREYGYTF. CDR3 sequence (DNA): TGTGCCAGCAGCCGAGAGTATGGCTACACCTTC.